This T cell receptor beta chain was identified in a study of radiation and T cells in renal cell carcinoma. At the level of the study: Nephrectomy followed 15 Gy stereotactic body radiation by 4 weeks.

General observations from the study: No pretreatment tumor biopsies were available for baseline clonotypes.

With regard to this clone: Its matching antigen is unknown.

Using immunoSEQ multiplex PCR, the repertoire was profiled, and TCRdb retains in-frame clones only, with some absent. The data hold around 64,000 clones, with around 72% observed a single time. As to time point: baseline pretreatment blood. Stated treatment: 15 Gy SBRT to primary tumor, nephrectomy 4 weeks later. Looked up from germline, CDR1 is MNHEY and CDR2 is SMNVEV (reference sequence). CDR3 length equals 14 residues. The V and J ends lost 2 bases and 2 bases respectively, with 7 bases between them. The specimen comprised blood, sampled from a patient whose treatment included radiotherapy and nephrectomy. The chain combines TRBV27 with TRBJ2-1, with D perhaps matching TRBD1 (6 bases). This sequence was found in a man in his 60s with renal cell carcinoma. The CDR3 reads CASSLQGTYNEQFF. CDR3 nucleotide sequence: TGTGCCAGCAGTTTACAGGGGACCTACAATGAGCAGTTCTTC.